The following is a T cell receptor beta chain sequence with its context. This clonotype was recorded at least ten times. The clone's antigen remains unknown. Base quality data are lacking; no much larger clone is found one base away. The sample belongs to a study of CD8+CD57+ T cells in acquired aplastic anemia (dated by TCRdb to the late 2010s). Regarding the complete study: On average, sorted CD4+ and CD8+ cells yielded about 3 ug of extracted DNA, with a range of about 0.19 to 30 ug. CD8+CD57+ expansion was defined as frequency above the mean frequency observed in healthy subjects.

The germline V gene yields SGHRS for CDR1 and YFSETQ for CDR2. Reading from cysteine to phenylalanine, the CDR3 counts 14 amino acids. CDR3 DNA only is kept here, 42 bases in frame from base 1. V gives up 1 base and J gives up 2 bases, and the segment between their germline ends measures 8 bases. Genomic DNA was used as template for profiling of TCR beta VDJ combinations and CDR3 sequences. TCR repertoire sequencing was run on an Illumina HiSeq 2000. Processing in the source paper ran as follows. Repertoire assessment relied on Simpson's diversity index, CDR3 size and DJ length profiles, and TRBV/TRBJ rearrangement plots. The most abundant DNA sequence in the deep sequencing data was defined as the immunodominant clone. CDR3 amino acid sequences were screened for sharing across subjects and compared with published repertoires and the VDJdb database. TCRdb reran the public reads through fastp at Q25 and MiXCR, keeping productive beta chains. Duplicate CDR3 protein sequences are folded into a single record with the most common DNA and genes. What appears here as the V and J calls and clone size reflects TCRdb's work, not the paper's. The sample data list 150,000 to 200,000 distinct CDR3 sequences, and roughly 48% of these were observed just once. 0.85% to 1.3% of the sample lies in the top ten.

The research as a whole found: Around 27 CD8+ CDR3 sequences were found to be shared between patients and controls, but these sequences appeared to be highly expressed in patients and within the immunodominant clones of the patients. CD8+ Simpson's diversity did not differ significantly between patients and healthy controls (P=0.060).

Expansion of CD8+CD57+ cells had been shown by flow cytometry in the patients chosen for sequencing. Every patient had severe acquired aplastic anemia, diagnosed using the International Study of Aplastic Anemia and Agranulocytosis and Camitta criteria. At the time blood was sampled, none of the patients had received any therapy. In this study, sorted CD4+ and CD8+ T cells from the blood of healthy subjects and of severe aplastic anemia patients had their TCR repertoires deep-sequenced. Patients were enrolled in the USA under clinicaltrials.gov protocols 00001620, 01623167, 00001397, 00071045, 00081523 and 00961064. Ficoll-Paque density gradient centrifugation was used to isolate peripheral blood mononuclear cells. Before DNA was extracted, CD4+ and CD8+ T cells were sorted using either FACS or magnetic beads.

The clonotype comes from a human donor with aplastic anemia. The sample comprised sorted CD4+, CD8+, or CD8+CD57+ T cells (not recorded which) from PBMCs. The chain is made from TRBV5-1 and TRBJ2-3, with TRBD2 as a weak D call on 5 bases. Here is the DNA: TGCGCCAGCAGCTTGTCGGGGTCCACAGATACGCAGTATTTT. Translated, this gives CASSLSGSTDTQYF.